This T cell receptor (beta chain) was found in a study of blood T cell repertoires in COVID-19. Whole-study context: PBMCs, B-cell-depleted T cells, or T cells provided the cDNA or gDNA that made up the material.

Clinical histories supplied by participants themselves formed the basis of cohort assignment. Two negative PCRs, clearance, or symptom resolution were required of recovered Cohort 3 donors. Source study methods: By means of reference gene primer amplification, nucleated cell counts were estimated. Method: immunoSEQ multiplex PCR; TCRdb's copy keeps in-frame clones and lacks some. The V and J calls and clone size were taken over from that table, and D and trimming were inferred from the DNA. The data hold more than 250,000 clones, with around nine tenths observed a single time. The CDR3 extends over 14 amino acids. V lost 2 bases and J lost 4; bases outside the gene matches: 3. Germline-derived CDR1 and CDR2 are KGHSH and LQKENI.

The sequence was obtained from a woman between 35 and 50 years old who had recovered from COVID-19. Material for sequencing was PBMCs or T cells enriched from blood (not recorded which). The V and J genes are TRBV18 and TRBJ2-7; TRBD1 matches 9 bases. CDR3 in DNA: TGTGCCAGCTCACCATCCGGGACAGGGTACGAGCAGTACTTC. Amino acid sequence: CASSPSGTGYEQYF.